This TCR beta chain came from a study of blood T cells in healthy people across ages. In this sample, this clonotype turned up many times. The length of the CDR3 is 20 residues. The V gene's germline CDR1 is SNHLY and CDR2 FYNNEI. Trimming pared 7 bases from V and 2 bases from J, leaving 32 bases between. Combining a sample-barcoded 5' primer with a J-beta primer mix, a second PCR ran for 7 to 11 cycles. TCRdb called the 5' RACE reads again in MiXCR, with one record for every CDR3 protein. Among fewer than 800,000 distinct CDR3 sequences, 20% to 25% were seen once, and the ten largest hold roughly 3.7%.

Source material: blood. This sequence was found in a man aged 70 or older in good health. The chain recombines TRBV2 with TRBJ2-5; D might be TRBD1 or TRBD2, each matching 5 bases. The CDR3 DNA is TGTGCCAGCATCCATGGGGGTAGACGGGCTAAGGCGTCATATCAAGAGACCCAGTACTTC. Its translation is CASIHGGRRAKASYQETQYF.